A selection of T cell receptor beta chains follows, all from one sample in a study of human T cells and chemical hapten exposure. Each CDR3 protein gets one entry after TCRdb re-called the RACE reads with MiXCR. Of approximately 57,000 distinct CDR3 sequences listed, about a tenth are singletons. The source was whole blood, collected in connection with sensitization to the hapten diphenylcyclopropenone (DPC). The origin of the receptors is a woman in her forties with alopecia areata. Some clones in this sample may be carry-over from other donors' samples. CDR3s include the opening cysteine and the closing phenylalanine or tryptophan. The D gene is left open where the match is weak. Clone size is given for some rows only: seen once, a few or many times, or a class if the clone is expanded.

abundance	d_gene	j_gene	v_gene	CDR3nt	CDR3aa
many	-	TRBJ2-4	TRBV5-5	TGTGCCAGCAGCCACCCCTTGAAAGCCAAAAACATTCAGTACTTC	CASSHPLKAKNIQYF
many	-	TRBJ1-3	TRBV7-2	TGTGCCAGCAGCCCGTTTCAGGGGAAACCCTCTGGAAACACCATATATTTT	CASSPFQGKPSGNTIYF
many	-	TRBJ2-3	TRBV28	TGTGCCAGCAGTTCCCCAGATACGCAGTATTTT	CASSSPDTQYF
many	-	TRBJ1-5	TRBV3-1	TGTGCCAGCAGCCAACGGGGTACAAAACATAGCAATCAGCCCCAGCATTTT	CASSQRGTKHSNQPQHF
many	TRBD1	TRBJ1-1	TRBV15	TGTGCCACCAGCAGAGATAGCGGGACAGGGGGCACTGAAGCTTTCTTT	CATSRDSGTGGTEAFF
-	-	TRBJ1-2	TRBV3-1	TGTGCCAGCAGCTCCGGGGGGACTACCTTCTATGGCTACACCTTC	CASSSGGTTFYGYTF
once	-	TRBJ2-3	TRBV20-1	TGCAGTGCTAGGCGCACAGATACGCAGTATTTT	CSARRTDTQYF
many	TRBD1	TRBJ2-7	TRBV6-6	TGTGCCAGCAGTCCCGGACAGGGGTTTTCCTACGAGCAGTACTTC	CASSPGQGFSYEQYF
few	-	TRBJ1-3	TRBV7-6	TGTGCCAGCAGTCACTCCGACAGGACTGGAAACACCATATATTTT	CASSHSDRTGNTIYF
many	-	TRBJ2-7	TRBV3-1	TGTGCCAGCAGCCAAGTTCAGGGGAGCTCCTACGAGCAGTACTTC	CASSQVQGSSYEQYF
many	TRBD1	TRBJ2-3	TRBV5-1	TGCGCCAGCAGCCAACCCGGGACAGGGGATCCGCAGTATTTT	CASSQPGTGDPQYF
-	-	TRBJ2-5	TRBV11-2	TGTGCCAGCAGCTTAGGTGCGGACCAGTACTTC	CASSLGADQYF
many	-	TRBJ2-7	TRBV28	TGTGCCAGCAGTTTGTCGTTGGAAATATACGAGCAGTACTTC	CASSLSLEIYEQYF
many	-	TRBJ2-3	TRBV2	TGTGCCAGCAGCGGGGGGACAGCTAGCACAGATACGCAGTATTTT	CASSGGTASTDTQYF
many	-	TRBJ2-2	TRBV12-3/TRBV12-4	TGTGCCAGCAGTTTCCTGGGAGGTACCGGGGAGCTGTTTTTT	CASSFLGGTGELFF
-	-	TRBJ2-7	TRBV5-6	TGTGCCAGCAGCTGGGACCCGAACAGGTTCCCCTACGAGCAGTACTTC	CASSWDPNRFPYEQYF
-	-	TRBJ2-5	TRBV2	TGTGCCAGCCTCGCGGACCCCACGGGGGAGACCCAGTACTTC	CASLADPTGETQYF
many	-	TRBJ2-1	TRBV6-2/TRBV6-3	TGTGCCAGCAGTTACTCCTATGAGCAGTTCTTC	CASSYSYEQFF
many	TRBD1	TRBJ1-5	TRBV12-3/TRBV12-4	TGTGCCAGCAGTTTAGGGGGGACAGAGAGCAATCAGCCCCAGCATTTT	CASSLGGTESNQPQHF